This T cell receptor beta chain was recovered during a study of post-analysis software for immune sequencing data. At the level of the study: Patients with relapsing-remitting, secondary progressive and progressive-relapsing multiple sclerosis courses were all represented.

Study-level results: The authors found that F measure strongly co-clustered same-batch samples. Compared with controls, patients had more of five or six TRBV segments, including TRBV5-6, TRBV5-1 and TRBV20-1. Multiple sclerosis was associated with a significant reduction in normalized Chao1 diversity relative to controls.

Comment on this clonotype: Its antigen is not known.

Built from TCR beta cDNA, the libraries had unique molecular identifiers in them. Each batch of roughly 0.95 to 10 million T cells produced hundreds of thousands of cDNA molecules. TCRdb redid the calling of the PCR reads with MiXCR, one entry per CDR3 protein. The sample shows approximately 350,000 distinct CDR3 sequences, less than 35% of them seen only once. CDR1 is DFQATT, CDR2 SNEGSKA, per germline (reference sequence). Trimming removed 0 bases at V and 5 bases at J, with 7 bases between. The CDR3 sequence is 12 residues long. This chain joins TRBV20-1 and TRBJ1-1, with a weak D call TRBD1 (5 bases). This receptor was taken from a girl aged 5 to 17 with multiple sclerosis. The sample taken for sequencing was blood. The chain's CDR3 is CSAREGTTEAFF. The DNA for the CDR3 is TGCAGTGCTAGAGAAGGGACGACTGAAGCTTTCTTT.